This T cell receptor (beta chain) was recovered during a study of tumor-infiltrating lymphocytes in primary liver carcinoma. Study overall: Ages ranged from 30 to 69, with HCC or mixed HCC-cholangiocarcinoma. Staged T1-T3 N0M0, the tumors had sizes that ranged from roughly 4 to 10 cm across.

V shed 5 bases and J shed 8 bases, with 18 bases lying between them. CDR3 size: 14 residues. Germline CDR1 is SGHTA and CDR2 is FQGTGA. Study results and limitations: Against blood, tumors held a significantly higher top-250-clone fraction (p = 0.039). Paired tumor-adjacent and tumor-blood samples overlapped less than tumor region pairs did.

The roughly 19-32 mg bulk tissue piece was not sorted before simultaneous RNA and DNA extraction. This clonotype was seen a few times. What it binds is not known. From 500 ng of total RNA, TCR beta-specific cDNA was reverse-transcribed using a constant-region primer. Researchers made the TCR beta libraries by running three nested multiplex PCR rounds with slightly modified ARM-PCR. Forward primers for TRBV1-TRBV30 and a C-beta reverse primer served the first two PCR rounds, at around 11 cycles each. TCRdb processed the multiplex PCR reads anew with MiXCR; each CDR3 protein has one entry. The sample shows approximately 42,000 distinct CDR3 sequences, roughly 73% of them seen only once.

The clonotype was recovered from a woman aged 30 to 39 with primary liver carcinoma and hepatitis B virus infection. This chain joins TRBV7-3 and TRBJ1-2; no firm D call. Sequencing was done on a sample of tumor-adjacent normal liver tissue. Here the CDR3 reads CASSPGGGSGGYTF. As DNA, the CDR3 is TGTGCCAGCAGCCCCGGCGGCGGGTCAGGAGGCTACACCTTC.